Shown below are 16 T cell receptor beta chains from a single sample sequenced in a study of shared clonotypes between healthy human individuals (dated by TCRdb to the early 2020s). Libraries came from the immunoSEQ multiplex PCR assay. TCRdb obtained this table from immuneACCESS and retained in-frame rearrangements with V and J assigned. These tables miss some clones; where compared with another copy, unresolved V genes account for less than half of the shortfall, and the remainder is unexplained. The sample table holds roughly 2.6 million clones, of which just over 90% were seen once. The top ten clonotypes cover around 0.15% of the sample. The source material was naive CD4+ T cells sorted from blood. The intended sense of this specimen's cell subset or site label: CD45RA+ positively selected. Receptors were obtained from a man aged 18-30 years in good health.

The chain links TRBV7-6 to TRBJ2-2; possible D gene TRBD2, 5 bases. V lost 5 bases and J 0 bases, leaving 16 bases between the germline ends. CDR1 is SGHVS and CDR2 is FNYEAQ in the germline V gene. This CDR3 region has 17 residues. The CDR3 DNA reads as TGTGCCAGCAGCGGAGGCCCCCGAAGTCCGAACACCGGGGAGCTGTTTTTT. Translating it yields CASSGGPRSPNTGELFF.

The genes are TRBV7-2 and TRBJ2-5, with 12 bases matching TRBD1. V shed 6 bases, J shed 6 bases, and the junction held 8 bases outside the gene matches. CDR3 length: 15 amino acids. The germline CDR1 and CDR2 sequences are SGHTA and FQGNSA. DNA of the CDR3: TGTGCCAGCAGGCCAGGGACAGGGGGCGCGAAGACCCAGTACTTC. Translation gives CASRPGTGGAKTQYF.

The table lists this clone with a few counts. The gene calls are TRBV10-1 and TRBJ1-2, with 8 positions matching TRBD1. Germline trimming cut 4 bases from V and 3 bases from J; bases unmatched to any gene: 1. This CDR3 has 13 amino acids. CDR1 and CDR2 (germline): WNHNN, SYGVQD (reference sequence). The CDR3 coding sequence is TGCGCCAGCAGTGGGGGACAGGACTATGGCTACACCTTC. Its translation: CASSGGQDYGYTF.

V gene TRBV28 combines with J gene TRBJ2-5; 8 nucleotides match TRBD1. The J call may be faulty, since TRBJ2-7 better matches the DNA end. Germline-derived CDR1 and CDR2 are MDHEN and SYDVKM. This CDR3 is built from 15 residues. CDR3 coding DNA: TGTGCCAGCAGTGAGGGACAGGTTAGCTCCTACGAGCAGTACTTC. It yields the protein CASSEGQVSSYEQYF.

The chain uses TRBV5-4 and TRBJ2-1; TRBD1 or TRBD2 may be the D gene (5 bases each). Looked up from germline, CDR1 is SGHNT and CDR2 is YYREEE (reference sequence). This CDR3 is 14 amino acids long. Trimming took off 4 bases at V and 5 bases at J, with 13 bases between the two ends. The CDR3 reads CASSRRLGDNEQFF. The CDR3 DNA sequence: TGTGCCAGCAGCCGAAGGCTGGGGGACAATGAGCAGTTCTTC.

This clone showed up just once. The rearrangement uses TRBV5-1 and TRBJ1-5; the D is unclear. The CDR3 is 17 residues long. V dropped 6 bases and J dropped 0 bases, with 19 bases sitting between them. Germline V gene sequence: CDR1 SGHRS, CDR2 YFSETQ. The CDR3 sequence: CASTGRREGYSNQPQHF. The CDR3 DNA reads as TGCGCCAGCACCGGACGACGTGAGGGCTATAGCAATCAGCCCCAGCATTTT.

The chain is built from TRBV6-1 and TRBJ1-5; D gene uncertain. The CDR3 contains 16 residues. From germline, CDR1 is MNHNS and CDR2 SASEGT. V was pared by 0 bases and J by 3 bases, with 12 bases between. CDR3 sequence: CASSEAHKALNQPQHF. The DNA for the CDR3 is TGTGCCAGCAGTGAAGCCCATAAGGCCCTCAATCAGCCCCAGCATTTT.

V gene TRBV4-1 combines with J gene TRBJ2-4; 7 bases map to TRBD1. The CDR3 totals 18 residues. Germline trimming cut 6 bases from V and 3 bases from J; bases unmatched to any gene: 17. The germline gives CDR1 MGHRA, CDR2 YSYEKL. This chain's CDR3 is CASSTTGKEGLGKNIQYF. The CDR3 DNA sequence: TGCGCCAGCAGTACGACAGGGAAAGAGGGCTTGGGCAAAAACATTCAGTACTTC.

Points on this clone: Within the sample, other DNA sequences also encode this same CDR3. The rearrangement links TRBV2 to TRBJ2-5; D not resolved. Germline V gives CDR1 SNHLY, CDR2 FYNNEI. Deletions cut 4 bases from V and 4 bases from J, with 4 bases between. The CDR3 extends over 11 amino acids. CDR3 nucleotide sequence: TGTGCCAGCAGTGTATTAGAGACCCAGTACTTC. Residues: CASSVLETQYF.

The gene calls are TRBV7-9 and TRBJ1-3, with D possibly matching TRBD1 (5 bases). Germline-derived CDR1 and CDR2 are SEHNR and FQNEAQ (reference sequence). V lost 4 bases, J lost 4 bases, and 14 bases lay in between. The CDR3 runs to 15 residues. As DNA, the CDR3 is TGTGCCAGCAGCTCAACATCAGGGTTGGGAAACACCATATATTTT. Its translation: CASSSTSGLGNTIYF.

This clone occurred once. Other DNA sequences from this sample encode an identical CDR3 as well. V gene TRBV6-1 combines with J gene TRBJ2-6; 7 bases fit TRBD1. Germline V gives CDR1 MNHNS, CDR2 SASEGT. The CDR3 is made up of 15 amino acids. Losses at the gene ends were 4 bases for V and 2 bases for J; bases not matched to a gene: 2. The CDR3 protein is CASSADRAGANVLTF. In nucleotides, the CDR3 is TGTGCCAGCAGTGCTGACAGGGCTGGGGCCAACGTCCTGACTTTC.

This chain uses TRBV5-1 with TRBJ2-1; TRBD1 or TRBD2 may be the D gene (6 bases each). Trimming took off 1 base at V and 0 bases at J, with 20 bases between the two ends. Germline V gives CDR1 SGHRS, CDR2 YFSETQ. CDR3 length: 19 amino acids. CDR3 nucleotides: TGCGCCAGCAGCTTGAGGGGGGAATTTGACAGGAGCTCCTACAATGAGCAGTTCTTC. This gives the protein CASSLRGEFDRSSYNEQFF.

This chain links TRBV6-6 with TRBJ1-2, with D uncertain. Per germline, CDR1 MNHNY and CDR2 SVGAGI (reference sequence). With 2 bases removed from V and 0 bases from J, the gap between germline ends came to 10 bases. CDR3 length: 15 residues. CDR3 loop: CASSYVAASNYGYTF. In nucleotides, the CDR3 is TGTGCCAGCAGTTACGTTGCAGCTTCTAACTATGGCTACACCTTC.

This clone was seen more than once but under ten times. Other DNA sequences of this sample code for an identical CDR3. V is TRBV6-5 and J is TRBJ2-5; D is uncertain. This CDR3 spans 11 amino acids. The germline V gene has CDR1 MNHEY and CDR2 SVGAGI. The V and J ends lost 4 bases and 5 bases respectively, with 5 bases between them. The CDR3 DNA reads as TGTGCCAGCAGTTTGAGGGAGACCCAGTACTTC. Amino acids: CASSLRETQYF.

The chain employs TRBV7-8 and TRBJ2-2; TRBD2 matches at 13 bases. V trimming: 2 bases; J trimming: 0 bases; junction bases outside the gene matches: 9. CDR1 SGHVS and CDR2 FQNEAQ come from the germline V gene. This CDR3 has 20 residues. CDR3 coding DNA: TGTGCCAGCAGCTTATATTCCGCCGGACTAGCGGGGGCGAACACCGGGGAGCTGTTTTTT. Encoded protein: CASSLYSAGLAGANTGELFF.

The chain links TRBV19 to TRBJ1-2, with D perhaps TRBD1 (6 bases). Per the germline V gene, CDR1 is LNHDA and CDR2 is SQIVND (reference sequence). CDR3 length equals 11 residues. V was clipped by 8 bases and J by 8 bases, with 12 bases between them. CDR3: CASWGAYGYTF. CDR3 sequence (DNA): TGTGCCAGTTGGGGGGCGTACGGCTACACCTTC.